The entry that follows covers one T cell receptor (beta chain) sequence. The antigen remains undetermined. This sample was taken from a study of T cells in Graves' hyperthyroidism and ophthalmopathy. Study outcomes and limitations: Most thyroid clonotypes with frequency above 0.001 were detected in blood. A 13 V-J model separated ophthalmopathy from stable hyperthyroidism.

Amplification yielded TCR beta CDR3 regions, with RNA transcripts as the source. In the first-round RT-PCR of the TCR CDR3, the HTBI primer set was used. Each CDR3 protein gets one entry after TCRdb re-called the multiplex PCR reads with MiXCR. The sample has approximately 510,000 distinct CDR3 sequences; 40% to 50% are singletons. Trimming removed 0 bases from V and 1 base from J, with 10 bases in between. Germline CDR1 reads LGHDT; CDR2 reads YNNKEL (reference sequence). The CDR3 loop spans 16 amino acids. Clinicians diagnosed patients from clinical symptoms, serum thyroxine and TRAb, thyroid ultrasound and orbital computed tomography.

The clonotype was recovered from an adult woman with Graves' disease, either hyperthyroidism or ophthalmopathy (not recorded which). The sample comprised peripheral blood or thyroid tissue (not recorded which). The chain carries TRBV3-1 and TRBJ1-3; D gene ambiguous. CDR3 nucleotide sequence: TGTGCCAGCAGCCAAGATCGGGCAGCTTCTGGAAACACCATATATTTT. It is translated as CASSQDRAASGNTIYF. Using reference TRBV3-1 and TRBJ1-3 for the parts outside the CDR3, the full variable domain is DTAVSQTPKYLVTQMGNDKSIKCEQNLGHDTMYWYKQDSKKFLKIMFSYNNKELIINETVPNRFSPKSPDKAHLNLHINSLELGDSAVYFCASSQDRAASGNTIYFGEGSWLTVV.